Below, 20 T cell receptor beta chains from the same sample are listed, as sequenced in a study of cytomegalovirus exposure and HLA in healthy donors. PCR employed 60 Vbeta and 13 Jbeta primers. The assay was immunoSEQ multiplex PCR, and TCRdb's table has in-frame clones only and misses some. This table has about 150,000 clones, 60% to 85% appearing once. Input material: PBMCs. These receptors were collected from a man aged 40-49 years in good health and CMV-seropositive.

The gene calls are TRBV6-6 and TRBJ2-7, with 8 bases aligning to TRBD2. The CDR3 runs to 13 residues. Germline values: CDR1 MNHNY, CDR2 SVGAGI (reference sequence). With 7 bases clipped from V and 6 bases from J, the junction kept 8 bases outside the gene matches. The CDR3 nucleotides are TGTGCCAGCACCCGGACTAGCAATGGCGAGCAGTACTTC. Encoded protein: CASTRTSNGEQYF.

The genes are TRBV18 and TRBJ1-6; weak D call: TRBD1 (5 bases). V was clipped by 10 bases and J by 8 bases, with 15 bases between them. Germline V gene lookup returns CDR1 KGHSH and CDR2 LQKENI. The CDR3 spans 13 residues. The CDR3 bases are TGTGCCACCCACCCGGGGGGGGATTCACCCCTCCACTTT. Translation: CATHPGGDSPLHF.

The rearrangement joins TRBV5-4 to TRBJ2-4; a weak D match, TRBD1 (6 bases). The V gene's germline CDR1 is SGHNT and CDR2 YYREEE (reference sequence). The CDR3 totals 15 residues. V lost 5 bases, J lost 6 bases, and 18 bases lay in between. In DNA, the CDR3 is TGTGCCAGCAGAAATCGTCAGGGGTTGGGAAACATTCAGTACTTC. Translating it yields CASRNRQGLGNIQYF.

V usage is TRBV5-1 and J usage is TRBJ1-1; 7 nucleotides line up with TRBD1. Germline V gene data show CDR1 as SGHRS and CDR2 as YFSETQ. The CDR3 contains 14 residues. The V and J ends lost 2 bases and 8 bases, in that order; junction bases with no gene match: 9. CDR3 sequence (DNA): TGCGCCAGCAGCTTCCTGGGACAGAAAGAGGAAGCTTTCTTT. Its translation is CASSFLGQKEEAFF.

V gene TRBV29-1 combines with J gene TRBJ2-3, with a possible D match to TRBD1 (6 bases). Germline V gene sequence: CDR1 SQVTM, CDR2 ANQGSEA. The CDR3 is 13 residues long. V was clipped by 5 bases and J by 3 bases, with 12 bases between them. The CDR3 coding sequence is TGCAGCGTTTCCCAAGGACAGACAGATACGCAGTATTTT. As protein: CSVSQGQTDTQYF.

This chain joins TRBV10-1 and TRBJ1-1; the D is unclear. V was trimmed by 7 bases and J by 6 bases, leaving 15 bases between them. The length of the CDR3 is 13 residues. Germline V gene sequence: CDR1 WNHNN, CDR2 SYGVQD (reference sequence). CDR3 bases: TGCGCCAGCAATAGAAAACGGAGACCTGAAGCTTTCTTT. Translating it yields CASNRKRRPEAFF.

The rearrangement joins TRBV7-9 to TRBJ2-5, with 11 bases identical to TRBD2. There are 15 residues in the CDR3. CDR1 and CDR2 from the germline V gene are SEHNR and FQNEAQ (reference sequence). Trimming at V came to 7 bases and at J to 2 bases, leaving 6 bases not matched to a gene. CDR3 sequence: CASTILAGGQETQYF. Written as DNA, the CDR3 is TGTGCCAGCACCATTCTAGCGGGAGGACAAGAGACCCAGTACTTC.

V and J are TRBV6-1 and TRBJ1-5, with a tentative D call TRBD1 (5 bases). Germline CDR1 is MNHNS and CDR2 is SASEGT. The CDR3 runs 17 residues. Trimming cost V 4 bases and J 4 bases, with 20 bases left between them. CDR3 protein: CASSVAGGGGSNQPQHF. Here the CDR3 DNA reads TGTGCCAGCAGTGTTGCCGGTGGGGGGGGTTCGAATCAGCCCCAGCATTTT.

CDR3 amino acids: CASMRPGGYNEQFF. CDR3 nucleotides: TGTGCCAGCATGAGGCCGGGGGGTTACAATGAGCAGTTCTTC. The V call is TRBV6-1, the J call TRBJ2-1; 7 nucleotides line up with TRBD2. CDR3 length: 14 amino acids. V lost 7 bases, J lost 4 bases, and 7 bases stayed unmatched. Germline loops: CDR1 MNHNS, CDR2 SASEGT.

The chain links TRBV5-1 to TRBJ2-1, with TRBD2 matching 10 bases. This CDR3 has 15 amino acids. V shed 2 bases and J 7 bases; nucleotides not matched to a gene: 6. Germline loops: CDR1 SGHRS, CDR2 YFSETQ. The chain's CDR3 is CASSFWLAGVNEQFF. The CDR3 coding sequence is TGCGCCAGCAGCTTTTGGCTAGCGGGAGTGAATGAGCAGTTCTTC. Filled out from reference TRBV5-1 and TRBJ2-1, the complete variable domain reads KAGVTQTPRYLIKTRGQQVTLSCSPISGHRSVSWYQQTPGQGLQFLFEYFSETQRNKGNFPGRFSGRQFSNSRSEMNVSTLELGDSALYLCASSFWLAGVNEQFFGPGTRLTVL.

The rearrangement links TRBV7-9 to TRBJ2-6, with TRBD1 identical over 8 bases. Losses at the gene ends were 3 bases for V and 2 bases for J; bases not matched to a gene: 6. The CDR3 length is 17 residues. CDR1 and CDR2 (germline): SEHNR, FQNEAQ (reference sequence). The CDR3 here is CASSFGTGGPGANVLTF. The CDR3 DNA is TGTGCCAGCAGCTTCGGGACAGGCGGGCCTGGGGCCAACGTCCTGACTTTC.

This clone was counted between two and nine times. The genes are TRBV18 and TRBJ1-1, with no clear D. Trimming pared 2 bases from V and 3 bases from J, leaving 4 bases between. The CDR3 has 12 amino acids. Looked up from germline, CDR1 is KGHSH and CDR2 is LQKENI. The CDR3 DNA is TGTGCCAGCTCACCAGGAGACACTGAAGCTTTCTTT. It translates to CASSPGDTEAFF.

The V call is TRBV11-2, the J call TRBJ2-1, with 7 bases identical to TRBD2. CDR3 length equals 14 residues. From germline, CDR1 is SGHAT and CDR2 FQNNGV. J lost 4 bases, V lost 8 bases, and 8 bases had no gene match. The CDR3 reads CASHTGLKYNEQFF. The CDR3, as DNA: TGTGCCAGCCACACGGGACTAAAGTACAATGAGCAGTTCTTC.

The chain recombines TRBV5-6 with TRBJ2-5; no firm D call. CDR3 length: 12 residues. V was shortened by 1 base and J by 5 bases, with 6 bases between the two germline ends. Germline loops: CDR1 SGHDT, CDR2 YYEEEE. Here the CDR3 DNA reads TGTGCCAGCAGCTTGTTTACTGAGACCCAGTACTTC. Translated: CASSLFTETQYF. The full variable domain, with the rest looked up from reference TRBV5-6 and TRBJ2-5, is DAGVTQSPTHLIKTRGQQVTLRCSPKSGHDTVSWYQQALGQGPQFIFQYYEEEERQRGNFPDRFSGHQFPNYSSELNVNALLLGDSALYLCASSLFTETQYFGPGTRLLVL.

This chain connects TRBV7-7 to TRBJ2-5; the D gene is possibly TRBD1 (5 bases). The CDR3 loop spans 15 amino acids. V lost 4 bases and J 2 bases, leaving 14 bases between the germline ends. CDR1 and CDR2 (germline): SSHAT, FNYEAQ (reference sequence). The CDR3 loop reads CASSSSGSGQETQYF. CDR3 DNA: TGTGCCAGCAGCTCCTCAGGGTCCGGGCAAGAGACCCAGTACTTC.

This chain connects TRBV21-1 to TRBJ2-7; the table names TRBD2, a call not compared with the DNA. TRBV21-1 has pseudogene status. CDR3 size: 19 residues. CDR3 loop: CASSPLPLSLVSCPYEQYF. DNA for the CDR3: TGTGCCAGCAGCCCGCTCCCCCTTTCACTAGTGAGCTGTCCCTACGAGCAGTACTTC.

This chain connects TRBV7-3 to TRBJ1-5; D may be TRBD1 (6 bases). The V gene lost 6 bases and the J gene lost 5 bases, with 11 bases spanning the gap. The CDR3 consists of 13 residues. Germline loops: CDR1 SGHTA, CDR2 FQGTGA. CDR3: CASSQDRDQPQHF. CDR3 nucleotides: TGTGCCAGCAGTCAGGACAGAGATCAGCCCCAGCATTTT.

J is TRBJ2-5 and V is TRBV15; perhaps TRBD1 as D (5 bases). The CDR3 spans 14 residues. V was shortened by 1 base and J by 1 base, with 7 bases between the two germline ends. Germline values: CDR1 LNHNV, CDR2 YYDKDF (reference sequence). CDR3 in amino acids: CATSRAQGQETQYF. CDR3 coding DNA: TGTGCCACCAGCAGAGCTCAGGGCCAAGAGACCCAGTACTTC.

The gene calls are TRBV16 and TRBJ1-2, with 10 nucleotides matching TRBD1. V was pared by 0 bases and J by 8 bases, with 3 bases of the junction left unmatched. Germline V gene lookup returns CDR1 KGHSY and CDR2 FQNENV. CDR3 length equals 14 residues. CDR3 region: CASSQSGTGDGYTF. CDR3 nucleotide sequence: TGTGCCAGCAGCCAATCGGGGACAGGGGACGGCTACACCTTC.

This clone has a handful of counts. The rearrangement uses TRBV6-1 and TRBJ1-2; 7 bases fit TRBD1. V gave up 8 bases and J gave up 2 bases; unmatched junction bases: 5. Germline V CDR1 and CDR2: MNHNS, SASEGT. There are 13 residues in the CDR3. The CDR3 region is CASARTGNYGYTF. CDR3 DNA sequence: TGTGCCAGCGCTAGGACAGGCAACTATGGCTACACCTTC.